The subject of this entry is one T cell receptor (beta chain). The sample is drawn from a study of blood T cell repertoires in COVID-19. Study summary: Collection of acute and convalescent COVID-19 samples took place in the United States, Italy and Spain.

Under the authors' procedure: Estimation of nucleated cell counts relied on the amplification of reference gene primers. The method was immunoSEQ multiplex PCR; TCRdb's version includes in-frame clones alone and lacks a portion of them. D and trimming were read from the DNA, whereas the V and J calls and clone size are those reported in that table. Of 350,000 to 400,000 clones in the sample, 88% are singletons; the top ten hold less than 1.5%. The V end lost 5 bases, the J end lost 0 bases, and 10 bases lay between the germline ends. CDR3 length: 14 amino acids. The V gene's germline CDR1 is MDHEN and CDR2 SYDVKM.

The J gene is TRBJ1-1, the V gene TRBV28, with a tentative D call TRBD1 (6 bases). Sequencing was performed on PBMCs or T cells enriched from blood (not recorded which). The clonotype originates from a woman under 30 who had recovered from COVID-19. CDR3 nucleotides: TGTGCCAGCAGTCCGGACAGACTGAACACTGAAGCTTTCTTT. This codes for CASSPDRLNTEAFF.